Sequencing of this TCR beta chain was carried out in a study of cytomegalovirus exposure and HLA in healthy donors. Study in general: Approximately 83 million unique TCRs from HLA-typed donors were held in an early data release.

The V gene end was trimmed by 3 bases and the J gene end by 2 bases; junction bases not matched to a gene: 6. CDR1 is SGHDT and CDR2 is YYEEEE in the germline V gene. This CDR3 has 15 amino acids. PCR primers comprised 60 Vbeta and 13 Jbeta primers. Produced via immunoSEQ multiplex PCR; TCRdb's table is partial and in-frame only. The sample consists of some 130,000 clones, around 80% of them appearing once. This clone was seen a single time. Antigen: not known. Study-wide results and caveats: As confirmed in vitro, a few CMV-associated chains were specific for CMV antigens. A later analysis found TCR association rates differed by HLA locus, highest for DRB1 and lowest for HLA-C.

This rearrangement joins TRBV5-6 to TRBJ2-5; 8 bases agree with TRBD1. This TCR derives from a male donor in good health and CMV-seropositive. Sequenced input: PBMCs. The CDR3 bases are TGTGCCAGCAGCTACATAGGGACAGGACAAGAGACCCAGTACTTC. This translates into CASSYIGTGQETQYF.